Included here is one T cell receptor beta chain sequence, with context. A read error may produce the germline difference seen at one junction end. These data belong to a study of blood T cell repertoires in COVID-19. Across the whole study: Collection of acute and convalescent COVID-19 samples took place in the United States, Italy and Spain. The analysed material was cDNA or gDNA that came from T cells, B-cell-depleted T cells, or PBMCs.

Per the study methods: The authors estimated nucleated cell counts from reference gene primer amplification. Assay used: immunoSEQ multiplex PCR; TCRdb lists only in-frame clones, some missing. V, J and clone size are those of that table, while D and trimming were read from the DNA. This sample has around 250,000 clones, with roughly 80% found just once. The TCR sequence derives from a young woman with acute or convalescent COVID-19. The sequencing sample was made of peripheral blood.

Written as DNA, the CDR3 is TGTACCAGTAGTGGGGCCCTTGGCACCGGGGAGCTGTTTTTT. It codes for CTSSGALGTGELFF. V and J are TRBV19 and TRBJ2-2, with TRBD1 as a possible D gene (5 bases). This CDR3 spans 14 amino acids. Germline CDR1 LNHDA, CDR2 SQIVND (reference sequence).